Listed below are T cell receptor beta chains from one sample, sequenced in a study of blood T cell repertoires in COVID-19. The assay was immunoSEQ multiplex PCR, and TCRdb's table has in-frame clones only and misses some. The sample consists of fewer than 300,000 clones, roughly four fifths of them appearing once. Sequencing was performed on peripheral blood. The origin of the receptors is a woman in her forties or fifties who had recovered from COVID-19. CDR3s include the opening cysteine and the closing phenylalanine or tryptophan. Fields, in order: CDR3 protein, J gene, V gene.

CASSLVVDRGSVDYGYTF TRBJ1-2 TRBV7-2
CASSPRQGQNSPLHF TRBJ1-6 TRBV27
CSNKGAGADTQYF TRBJ2-3 TRBV29-1
CASSQTSGGLVDIQYF TRBJ2-4 TRBV2
CASSIVQGRYEKLFF TRBJ1-4 TRBV11-2
CAWSVTGESTDTQYF TRBJ2-3 TRBV30
CASSGDRESPLHF TRBJ1-6 TRBV28
CASSQAGAHGNTIYF TRBJ1-3 TRBV4-2
CATSRNRGTYGYTF TRBJ1-2 TRBV15
CASSLGGLAVYEQYF TRBJ2-7 TRBV7-2
CASSALKGTQHF TRBJ1-5 TRBV2
CASTFQGGETQYF TRBJ2-5 TRBV6-5
CASSPAGSTGELFF TRBJ2-2 TRBV18
CASSPTSAGNTYEQYF TRBJ2-7 TRBV7-9
CATSDPTSGGRGIYNEQFF TRBJ2-1 TRBV24-1
CASSTLASGNEQFF TRBJ2-1 TRBV19
CASSQDKGWYGREVTEAFF TRBJ1-1 TRBV4-3
CASSVQTGSYEQYF TRBJ2-7 TRBV9
CASSFLPDGYEQYF TRBJ2-7 TRBV5-5
CASSQTGLNTEAFF TRBJ1-1 TRBV2
CSVPGEGNYGYTF TRBJ1-2 TRBV29-1
CAWSEQAPYGYTF TRBJ1-2 TRBV30
CASSPVAGRVHEQYF TRBJ2-7 TRBV4-2